This T cell receptor beta chain came from a study of T cell responses to AZD1222 COVID-19 vaccine. Study-wide points: It should be noted that donors were predominantly white British and more often female, and clonal diversity was possibly underestimated.

As regards this clone: Its target is not known.

Only in-frame clones appear in the TCRdb table, and some are missing; sequencing was by immunoSEQ multiplex PCR. The sample contains just over 150,000 clones, 75% to 90% of which appear only once. Per germline, CDR1 WSHSY and CDR2 SAAADI. The length of the CDR3 is 12 residues. V was cut by 7 bases and J by 16 bases, with 20 bases left in between. The chain has TRBV10-2 and TRBJ2-1; TRBD2 is a possible D gene (6 bases). This sequence was found in an adult who received the AZD1222 COVID-19 vaccine. Sequences were derived from peripheral blood, sampled 28 days after the second AZD1222 dose. The CDR3 loop reads CASTPRAGRHFF. As DNA, the CDR3 is TGCGCCAGCACCCCCCGGGCAGGGAGGCACTTCTTC.